This T cell receptor beta chain was identified during a study of blood T cells in healthy people across ages. This clonotype was recorded a few times. PCR was performed a second time for about 7 to 12 cycles using a sample-barcoded 5' primer and a J-beta primer mix. Researchers report that a template-switch adaptor with 12 random nucleotides tagged each cDNA molecule. TCRdb reprocessed the 5' RACE reads via MiXCR and lists one record per CDR3 protein. The sample comprises hundreds of thousands of distinct CDR3 sequences, around 24% of which are singletons, and under 9% rests with the top ten. PBMCs were isolated at a quantity of at least 7 million per sample. The CDR3 runs to 16 residues. Germline CDR1 is SGHTA and CDR2 is FQGNSA. V lost 7 bases, J lost 0 bases, and 11 bases stayed unmatched. This same sample was also part of a study on T cells of mothers and their children. That paper notes: For related and unrelated pairs alike, thymic selection shapes TCR recombination output similarly. T cell clones that were persistent and microchimeric went undetected.

Sequenced sample: blood. The source is a boy younger than 18 in good health. The chain combines TRBV7-2 with TRBJ1-1; 7 bases map to TRBD1. This CDR3 reads CASNPHRGLMNTEAFF. The CDR3 DNA is TGTGCCAGCAACCCGCACAGGGGCCTAATGAACACTGAAGCTTTCTTT.